The T cell receptor beta chain described here comes from a study of cytomegalovirus exposure and HLA in healthy donors. Unrecorded immune exposure was likely among donors, who were nominally healthy when sampled. The PCR had 60 Vbeta and 13 Jbeta primers. The assay was immunoSEQ multiplex PCR, and TCRdb's table has in-frame clones only and misses some. The sample includes some 54,000 clones, over 70% of them seen just once. CDR3 length: 13 amino acids. V lost 4 bases and J lost 7; bases outside the gene matches: 2. CDR1 is ENHRY and CDR2 is SYGVKD in the germline V gene. With regard to this clone: Its cognate antigen is unknown.

Study-level points and caveats: What a later analysis showed was that several of the most significant clusters appeared linked to common viral pathogens. Immune exposure data for these donors was limited to CMV serostatus.

This chain uses TRBV10-3 with TRBJ1-1; TRBD1 aligns across 11 bases. This receptor was obtained from a man aged 18 to 29 in good health and CMV-seronegative. The sequencing input was PBMCs. The CDR3 region is CAISAGTGGEAFF. The CDR3 DNA reads as TGTGCCATCAGTGCCGGGACAGGGGGTGAAGCTTTCTTT.